This passage covers 6 T cell receptor beta chains from one sample sequenced in a study of type 1 regulatory T cells. Each CDR3 protein gets one entry after TCRdb re-called the reads with MiXCR. The table records 40,000 to 50,000 distinct CDR3 sequences, 10% to 15% of them present only once. These receptors' targets are unknown. Sequencing input: cultured non-Tr1 T cells, either the whole culture or a sorted T cell fraction (not recorded which). These TCRs come from a human donor in good health.

This clonotype was seen ten or more times. The chain joins TRBV18 to TRBJ2-5; either TRBD1 or TRBD2 may fit D (5 bases each). This CDR3 is 13 amino acids long. Germline V gene sequence: CDR1 KGHSH, CDR2 LQKENI. The germline V and J ends were trimmed by 5 bases and 1 base, with 8 bases remaining between them. The CDR3 protein is CASSRGVQETQYF. CDR3 sequence (DNA): TGTGCCAGCTCAAGAGGGGTCCAAGAGACCCAGTACTTC.

This clonotype appeared many times. The chain has TRBV15 and TRBJ1-4; TRBD1 matches at 7 bases. Per germline, CDR1 LNHNV and CDR2 YYDKDF (reference sequence). Trimming removed 1 base from V and 7 bases from J; junction bases left unmatched: 9. The CDR3 extends over 16 amino acids. CDR3: CATSRGGQALREKLFF. CDR3 DNA sequence: TGTGCCACCAGCAGAGGAGGACAGGCGCTACGTGAAAAACTGTTTTTT.

With regard to this clonotype: A much larger clone differs by one base, so this may be a read error. The chain couples TRBV20-1 to TRBJ2-3, with TRBD2 matching over 11 bases. This CDR3 region has 14 residues. The germline CDR1 and CDR2 sequences are DFQATT and SNEGSKA (reference sequence). CDR3 sequence reads: CCALAGGGADTQYF. The CDR3 DNA reads TGCTGTGCGTTAGCGGGAGGGGGGGCGGATACGCAGTATTTT.

This clonotype was observed a handful of times. CDR3 protein: CASSPQTGNSPLHF. The CDR3 DNA reads TGTGCCAGCAGCCCTCAGACAGGGAATTCACCCCTCCACTTT. The gene calls are TRBV7-2 and TRBJ1-6; 7 nucleotides match TRBD1. J was trimmed by 7 bases and V by 5 bases; bases with no gene match: 5. Germline V lookup: CDR1 SGHTA, CDR2 FQGNSA. CDR3 length equals 14 residues.

This clonotype occurred a few times. The V call is TRBV7-2, the J call TRBJ2-3; the D gene is possibly TRBD2 (6 bases). The germline V gene has CDR1 SGHTA and CDR2 FQGNSA. The CDR3 consists of 17 residues. V was shortened by 0 bases and J by 0 bases, with 13 bases between the two germline ends. The CDR3 loop reads CASSLAGLTSSTDTQYF. CDR3 sequence (DNA): TGTGCCAGCAGCTTAGCCGGTTTGACTAGTAGCACAGATACGCAGTATTTT.

Many counts were recorded for this clonotype. V is TRBV27 and J is TRBJ1-1; possibly TRBD1 for D (6 bases). The V end was cut by 0 bases, the J end by 3 bases, with 11 bases between. Germline V lookup: CDR1 MNHEY, CDR2 SMNVEV (reference sequence). There are 15 residues in the CDR3. The CDR3 DNA reads as TGTGCCAGCAGTTTATCCGTCGGGGGCTACACTGAAGCTTTCTTT. Translated: CASSLSVGGYTEAFF.